These T cell receptor beta chains were read from a single sample in a study of response to subunit inactivated influenza vaccine. A single record per CDR3 protein comes from TCRdb applying MiXCR to the RT-PCR reads. Of around 500,000 distinct CDR3 sequences listed, roughly 11% were seen once; the top ten hold approximately 12%. Specimen: PBMCs from blood, collected 40 to 50 days after vaccination. The receptor set was obtained from a man aged 45-65 years who received an inactivated influenza vaccine. The CDR3 runs from the conserved cysteine through the conserved F or W.

j_call | v_call | cdr3_aa
TRBJ2-7 | TRBV6-2/TRBV6-3 | CASSYLGPITYEQYF
TRBJ2-3 | TRBV3-1 | CASSLHPSTDTQYF
TRBJ2-7 | TRBV28 | CASRRGAGHGVF
TRBJ1-4 | TRBV15 | CATSRSQGANEKLFF
TRBJ2-3 | TRBV7-2 | CASSITGLALRTDTQYF
TRBJ2-5 | TRBV4-3 | CASSSGQAETQYF
TRBJ2-1 | TRBV3-1 | CASSRPRQAVDEQFF
TRBJ1-6 | TRBV7-3 | CASSLGYYSPLHF
TRBJ1-4 | TRBV24-1 | CATSDAKDGGKLFF
TRBJ2-2 | TRBV10-3 | CAISLAGPNTGELFF
TRBJ1-4 | TRBV20-1 | CSATTTGRGNEKLFF
TRBJ2-5 | TRBV4-2 | CASSQDTANLETQYF
TRBJ1-1 | TRBV7-8 | CASTVRRKEGTEAFF
TRBJ2-1 | TRBV6-5 | CAGSYSGTGNEQFF
TRBJ2-1 | TRBV20-1 | CSANLATANNEQFF
TRBJ2-3 | TRBV29-1 | CSVEDLVRDTQYF
TRBJ2-3 | TRBV5-1 | CASSLPSDTQYF
TRBJ2-3 | TRBV12-3/TRBV12-4 | CASSKPGEADTQYF
TRBJ2-1 | TRBV5-5 | CASSSYPGSYNEQFF
TRBJ2-1 | TRBV6-2/TRBV6-3 | CASRHGLAAAVEQFF
TRBJ2-1 | TRBV9 | CASSRGAHEQFF
TRBJ2-4 | TRBV5-1 | CASSLARSAKNIQYF
TRBJ2-5 | TRBV5-4 | CASSLLGTPPQETQYF
TRBJ2-7 | TRBV19 | CASSMLQGHEQYF
TRBJ2-3 | TRBV25-1 | CASSEGTVTDTQYF
TRBJ2-7 | TRBV5-1 | CASSSWPTGKVDSHEQYF
TRBJ2-7 | TRBV10-3 | CAISAGISLYEQYF
TRBJ1-6 | TRBV6-5 | CASSYSSGTGRTSPLHF
TRBJ2-7 | TRBV5-1 | CASSEGGTLVYEQYF
TRBJ2-1 | TRBV11-2 | CASSLDGLVSREQFF
TRBJ1-1 | TRBV4-3 | CASSRTSLDRNTEAFF
TRBJ1-1 | TRBV6-2/TRBV6-3 | CASSYSAILNTEAFF
TRBJ2-2 | TRBV6-1 | CASKQPYTGELFF
TRBJ2-2 | TRBV4-2 | CASSQEAGGITGELFF
TRBJ2-3 | TRBV20-1 | CSEVAGNTDTQYF
TRBJ2-7 | TRBV3-1 | CASSRLGEQQYF
TRBJ2-3 | TRBV27 | CASTPVASGIKDTQYF
TRBJ1-2 | TRBV5-1 | CASSEDPSGYTF
TRBJ1-2 | TRBV5-1 | CASSLERGGYTF
TRBJ1-1 | TRBV10-3 | CAISELTGTEAFF
TRBJ2-1 | TRBV9 | CASSVVWNEQFF
TRBJ2-1 | TRBV7-8 | CASSSIPGVVLVEQFF
TRBJ2-7 | TRBV6-1 | CASSPNGGPYEQYF
TRBJ2-3 | TRBV23-1 | CASSMRGSTDTQYF
TRBJ1-5 | TRBV7-2 | CASSLSTGSGQPQHF
TRBJ1-6 | TRBV5-5 | CASSIPPGVDSPLHF
TRBJ2-5 | TRBV12-3/TRBV12-4 | CASGRGGSETQYF
TRBJ2-7 | TRBV7-9 | CASSLEDLNAHYEQYF
TRBJ2-1 | TRBV5-1 | CASSLGWITDEQFF
TRBJ2-1 | TRBV20-1 | CSARVLRQGGDEQFF